What follows are 10 T cell receptor beta chains derived from one specimen sequenced in a study of T-cell memory formation after mild COVID-19. TCRdb used MiXCR to reprocess the 5' RACE reads, holding one entry per CDR3 protein. The sample includes some 320,000 distinct CDR3 sequences, approximately 15% of them seen just once. The sample comprised PBMCs or a T cell subset sorted from them (not recorded which). These receptors came from a man aged 18 to 29 who had mild COVID-19 (a few samples of this study predate the infection). Cell type and time point are not known.

This clonotype was found a few times. The chain uses TRBV23-1 and TRBJ2-7, with D maybe TRBD2 (5 bases). TRBV23-1 is an ORF; its function is uncertain. V lost 0 bases, J lost 3 bases, and 6 bases lay in between. This CDR3 has 13 amino acids. The CDR3 nucleotides read TGCGCCAGCAGTCAATCAGGGAGCTACGAGCAGTACGTC. Its protein is CASSQSGSYEQYV.

Turning to this clonotype: This may stem from a read error, because a much larger clone lies one nucleotide away. The CDR3, as DNA: TGTGCCAGCAGCCTACCGGTCACCGGGGAGCTGTTTTTT. Protein product: CASSLPVTGELFF. V usage is TRBV11-3 and J usage is TRBJ2-2; D is uncertain. The CDR3 is made up of 13 amino acids. V dropped 5 bases and J dropped 4 bases, with 8 bases sitting between them. From germline, CDR1 is SGHNT and CDR2 YENEEA.

This rearrangement joins TRBV12-3 or TRBV12-4 to TRBJ1-1, with D possibly TRBD1 on 6 matching bases. The CDR3 runs 17 residues. The V end lost 5 bases, the J end lost 1 base, and 20 bases lay between the germline ends. The CDR3 protein is CASSPDRTPWGNTEAFF. CDR3 sequence (DNA): TGTGCCAGCAGTCCAGACAGGACCCCATGGGGGAACACTGAAGCTTTCTTT.

This clonotype was observed a few times. The chain is built from TRBV6-2 or TRBV6-3 and TRBJ2-2; D is possibly TRBD1 (6 bases). Trimming pared 5 bases from V and 1 base from J, leaving 17 bases between. Germline CDR1 MNHEY, CDR2 SVGEGT. CDR3 length: 17 amino acids. The CDR3 DNA reads TGTGCCAGCAGTGACAACCAGGGGCTATTGAACACCGGGGAGCTGTTTTTT. Translation: CASSDNQGLLNTGELFF.

In its sample, this clonotype was seen a few times. The chain carries TRBV12-3 or TRBV12-4 and TRBJ2-4; D gene unclear. Trimming cost V 1 base and J 8 bases, with 6 bases left between them. This CDR3 is 12 amino acids long. CDR3: CASSLGFDIQYF. Written as DNA, the CDR3 is TGTGCCAGCAGTTTAGGGTTTGACATTCAGTACTTC.

Many counts were recorded for this clonotype. The V call is TRBV6-5, the J call TRBJ1-1, with 7 nucleotides matching TRBD1. There are 14 residues in the CDR3. Trimming at V came to 6 bases and at J to 5 bases, leaving 9 bases not matched to a gene. Germline-derived CDR1 and CDR2 are MNHEY and SVGAGI. The CDR3 protein is CASRLQGSGTEAFF. In DNA, the CDR3 is TGTGCCAGCAGATTACAGGGGTCGGGAACTGAAGCTTTCTTT.

In its sample, this clonotype was seen once. The DNA of the CDR3 is TGTGCCAGCTCGACCGGGCAGGGATATGAGCAGTTCTTC. Protein product: CASSTGQGYEQFF. This chain connects TRBV6-5 to TRBJ2-1; TRBD1 is a possible D gene (5 bases). This CDR3 contains 13 residues. Germline V gives CDR1 MNHEY, CDR2 SVGAGI. V dropped 8 bases and J dropped 8 bases, with 16 bases sitting between them.

This chain links TRBV7-3 with TRBJ2-2; D is perhaps TRBD1 (6 bases). CDR3 size: 11 residues. Trimming stripped 4 bases from V and 9 bases from J, with 6 bases between. The germline V gene encodes CDR1 SGHTA and CDR2 FQGTGA. DNA for the CDR3: TGTGCCAGCAGCTGGGGGCGGGAGCTGTTTTTT. This translates into CASSWGRELFF.

The V gene is TRBV7-2, the J gene TRBJ2-1, with 12 positions matching TRBD2. This CDR3 spans 17 amino acids. With 5 bases clipped from V and 7 bases from J, the junction kept 12 bases outside the gene matches. Germline V gene data show CDR1 as SGHTA and CDR2 as FQGNSA. As DNA, the CDR3 is TGTGCCAGCAGCCCTACTAGCGGGGGGCCCCCAGGGAATGAGCAGTTCTTC. Its translation: CASSPTSGGPPGNEQFF.

This clonotype showed up just a few times. CDR3 region: CSAREASGEYEQFF. In nucleotides, the CDR3 is TGCAGTGCTAGAGAGGCTAGCGGGGAATATGAGCAGTTCTTC. This chain links TRBV20-1 with TRBJ2-1; 9 positions match TRBD2. J was trimmed by 8 bases and V by 0 bases; bases with no gene match: 5. CDR3 length: 14 amino acids. The germline V gene has CDR1 DFQATT and CDR2 SNEGSKA (reference sequence).